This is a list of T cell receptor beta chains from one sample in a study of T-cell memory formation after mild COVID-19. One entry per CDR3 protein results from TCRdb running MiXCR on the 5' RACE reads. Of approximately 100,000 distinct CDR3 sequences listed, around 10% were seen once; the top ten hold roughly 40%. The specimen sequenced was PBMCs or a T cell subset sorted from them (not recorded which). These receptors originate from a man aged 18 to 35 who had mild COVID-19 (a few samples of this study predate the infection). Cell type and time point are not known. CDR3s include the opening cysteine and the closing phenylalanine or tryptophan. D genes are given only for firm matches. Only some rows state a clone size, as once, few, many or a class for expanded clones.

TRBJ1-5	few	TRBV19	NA	TGTGCCAGTAGTAACACGGAATATAGCAATCAGCCCCAGCATTTT	CASSNTEYSNQPQHF
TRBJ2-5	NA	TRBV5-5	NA	TGTGCCAGCAGCCCAGGGACACTACAAGAGACCCAGTACTTC	CASSPGTLQETQYF
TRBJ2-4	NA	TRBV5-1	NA	TGCGCCAGCAGCTTGGGAGGGAACGCGGCCAAAAACATTCAGTACTTC	CASSLGGNAAKNIQYF
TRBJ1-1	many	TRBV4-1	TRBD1	TGCGCCAGCAGCCAAGACGACAGGGCGAACACTGAAGCTTTCTTT	CASSQDDRANTEAFF
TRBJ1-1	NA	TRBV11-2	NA	TGTGCCAGCAGCTCCGGGTCGAACACTGAAGCTTTCTTT	CASSSGSNTEAFF
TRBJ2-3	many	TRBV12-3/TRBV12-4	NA	TGTGCCACCTCGATTGAAGCCTCTAGCACAGATACGCAGTATTTT	CATSIEASSTDTQYF
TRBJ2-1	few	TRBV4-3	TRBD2	TGCGCCAGCAGCCAAGAACTAGCGGGGGGGCCTGAAAATGAGCAGTTCTTC	CASSQELAGGPENEQFF
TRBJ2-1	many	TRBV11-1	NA	TGTGCCAGCAGCCCCGGGCCCCCGAATGAGCAGTTCTTC	CASSPGPPNEQFF
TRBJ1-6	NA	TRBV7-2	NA	TGTGCCAGCAGAGACACCCTCTATAATTCACCCCTCCACTTT	CASRDTLYNSPLHF
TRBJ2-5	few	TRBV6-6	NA	TGTGCCTCTTCAGACAGCCTGGAGACCCAGTACTTC	CASSDSLETQYF
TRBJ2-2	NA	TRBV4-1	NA	TGCGCCAGCAGCCAAGAGGGGTGGGGCGGCGGGGAGCTGTTTTTT	CASSQEGWGGGELFF
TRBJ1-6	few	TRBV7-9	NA	TGTGCCAGCAGCTCCAGTACGGGAAGCTCACCCCTCCACTTT	CASSSSTGSSPLHF
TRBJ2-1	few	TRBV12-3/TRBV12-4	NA	TGTGCCAGCACCCAGGGGCTAGCCTCTGAGCAGTTCTTC	CASTQGLASEQFF
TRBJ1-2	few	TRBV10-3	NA	TGTGCCATCAGTGAGTCCGGGGGCGGATATGGCTACACCTTC	CAISESGGGYGYTF
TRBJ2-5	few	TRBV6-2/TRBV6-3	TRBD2	TGTGCCAGCAAAGAACCGGGACTAGCGGAGACCCAGTACTTC	CASKEPGLAETQYF
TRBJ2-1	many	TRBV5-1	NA	TGCGCCAGCAGCTTGGGATCCCCCTGGGATGAGCAGTTCTTC	CASSLGSPWDEQFF
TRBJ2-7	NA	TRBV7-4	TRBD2	TGTGCCAGCAGACCGGGACTAGCGGCCTCCTACGAGCAGTACTTC	CASRPGLAASYEQYF